Below, one T cell receptor (beta chain) is given with its context. Investigators spread the genomic DNA of each subset evenly over several immunoSEQ plates. PCR replicates from unsorted PBMC used approximately 0.3 ug DNA, and this amount was 25,000 to 30,000 T cell genomes. The table came from immunoSEQ multiplex PCR; TCRdb's copy has only in-frame clones and leaves some out. Of fewer than 650,000 clones in the sample, over 65% were seen once. This entry is derived from a study of shared clonotypes between healthy human individuals. This CDR3 has 14 residues. Germline loops: CDR1 MNHEY, CDR2 SMNVEV (reference sequence). V lost 4 bases, J lost 3 bases, and 10 bases lay in between.

The genes are TRBV27 and TRBJ2-1; D uncertain. The source of this sequence is a woman between 40 and 50 years old in good health. Some clones in this sample may be carry-over from other donors' samples. The specimen was PBMCs. The CDR3 is CASSSRANYNEQFF. The CDR3 nucleotides are TGTGCCAGCAGTTCCCGGGCCAACTACAATGAGCAGTTCTTC.